This T cell receptor (beta chain) was captured in a study of blood T cell repertoires in COVID-19. Study processing details: Amplification of reference gene primers was used by the study to estimate nucleated cell counts. The repertoire was sequenced with immunoSEQ multiplex PCR; TCRdb's copy has only in-frame clones and lacks some. V and J calls and clone size follow that table, whereas D and trimming were derived from the DNA. This sample yields some 58,000 clones, of which about 86% are seen a single time; around 4% belongs to the top ten. CDR3 length: 15 amino acids. Per germline, CDR1 MGHRA and CDR2 YSYEKL. V lost 4 bases and J lost 4; bases outside the gene matches: 9.

Sequencing input: peripheral blood. The receptor was derived from a man aged 45-60 years with acute or convalescent COVID-19. V usage is TRBV4-1 and J usage is TRBJ2-7, with 8 positions matching TRBD1. The CDR3 loop is CASSPEDRATYEQYF. CDR3 DNA sequence: TGCGCCAGCAGCCCCGAGGACAGGGCGACTTACGAGCAGTACTTC.